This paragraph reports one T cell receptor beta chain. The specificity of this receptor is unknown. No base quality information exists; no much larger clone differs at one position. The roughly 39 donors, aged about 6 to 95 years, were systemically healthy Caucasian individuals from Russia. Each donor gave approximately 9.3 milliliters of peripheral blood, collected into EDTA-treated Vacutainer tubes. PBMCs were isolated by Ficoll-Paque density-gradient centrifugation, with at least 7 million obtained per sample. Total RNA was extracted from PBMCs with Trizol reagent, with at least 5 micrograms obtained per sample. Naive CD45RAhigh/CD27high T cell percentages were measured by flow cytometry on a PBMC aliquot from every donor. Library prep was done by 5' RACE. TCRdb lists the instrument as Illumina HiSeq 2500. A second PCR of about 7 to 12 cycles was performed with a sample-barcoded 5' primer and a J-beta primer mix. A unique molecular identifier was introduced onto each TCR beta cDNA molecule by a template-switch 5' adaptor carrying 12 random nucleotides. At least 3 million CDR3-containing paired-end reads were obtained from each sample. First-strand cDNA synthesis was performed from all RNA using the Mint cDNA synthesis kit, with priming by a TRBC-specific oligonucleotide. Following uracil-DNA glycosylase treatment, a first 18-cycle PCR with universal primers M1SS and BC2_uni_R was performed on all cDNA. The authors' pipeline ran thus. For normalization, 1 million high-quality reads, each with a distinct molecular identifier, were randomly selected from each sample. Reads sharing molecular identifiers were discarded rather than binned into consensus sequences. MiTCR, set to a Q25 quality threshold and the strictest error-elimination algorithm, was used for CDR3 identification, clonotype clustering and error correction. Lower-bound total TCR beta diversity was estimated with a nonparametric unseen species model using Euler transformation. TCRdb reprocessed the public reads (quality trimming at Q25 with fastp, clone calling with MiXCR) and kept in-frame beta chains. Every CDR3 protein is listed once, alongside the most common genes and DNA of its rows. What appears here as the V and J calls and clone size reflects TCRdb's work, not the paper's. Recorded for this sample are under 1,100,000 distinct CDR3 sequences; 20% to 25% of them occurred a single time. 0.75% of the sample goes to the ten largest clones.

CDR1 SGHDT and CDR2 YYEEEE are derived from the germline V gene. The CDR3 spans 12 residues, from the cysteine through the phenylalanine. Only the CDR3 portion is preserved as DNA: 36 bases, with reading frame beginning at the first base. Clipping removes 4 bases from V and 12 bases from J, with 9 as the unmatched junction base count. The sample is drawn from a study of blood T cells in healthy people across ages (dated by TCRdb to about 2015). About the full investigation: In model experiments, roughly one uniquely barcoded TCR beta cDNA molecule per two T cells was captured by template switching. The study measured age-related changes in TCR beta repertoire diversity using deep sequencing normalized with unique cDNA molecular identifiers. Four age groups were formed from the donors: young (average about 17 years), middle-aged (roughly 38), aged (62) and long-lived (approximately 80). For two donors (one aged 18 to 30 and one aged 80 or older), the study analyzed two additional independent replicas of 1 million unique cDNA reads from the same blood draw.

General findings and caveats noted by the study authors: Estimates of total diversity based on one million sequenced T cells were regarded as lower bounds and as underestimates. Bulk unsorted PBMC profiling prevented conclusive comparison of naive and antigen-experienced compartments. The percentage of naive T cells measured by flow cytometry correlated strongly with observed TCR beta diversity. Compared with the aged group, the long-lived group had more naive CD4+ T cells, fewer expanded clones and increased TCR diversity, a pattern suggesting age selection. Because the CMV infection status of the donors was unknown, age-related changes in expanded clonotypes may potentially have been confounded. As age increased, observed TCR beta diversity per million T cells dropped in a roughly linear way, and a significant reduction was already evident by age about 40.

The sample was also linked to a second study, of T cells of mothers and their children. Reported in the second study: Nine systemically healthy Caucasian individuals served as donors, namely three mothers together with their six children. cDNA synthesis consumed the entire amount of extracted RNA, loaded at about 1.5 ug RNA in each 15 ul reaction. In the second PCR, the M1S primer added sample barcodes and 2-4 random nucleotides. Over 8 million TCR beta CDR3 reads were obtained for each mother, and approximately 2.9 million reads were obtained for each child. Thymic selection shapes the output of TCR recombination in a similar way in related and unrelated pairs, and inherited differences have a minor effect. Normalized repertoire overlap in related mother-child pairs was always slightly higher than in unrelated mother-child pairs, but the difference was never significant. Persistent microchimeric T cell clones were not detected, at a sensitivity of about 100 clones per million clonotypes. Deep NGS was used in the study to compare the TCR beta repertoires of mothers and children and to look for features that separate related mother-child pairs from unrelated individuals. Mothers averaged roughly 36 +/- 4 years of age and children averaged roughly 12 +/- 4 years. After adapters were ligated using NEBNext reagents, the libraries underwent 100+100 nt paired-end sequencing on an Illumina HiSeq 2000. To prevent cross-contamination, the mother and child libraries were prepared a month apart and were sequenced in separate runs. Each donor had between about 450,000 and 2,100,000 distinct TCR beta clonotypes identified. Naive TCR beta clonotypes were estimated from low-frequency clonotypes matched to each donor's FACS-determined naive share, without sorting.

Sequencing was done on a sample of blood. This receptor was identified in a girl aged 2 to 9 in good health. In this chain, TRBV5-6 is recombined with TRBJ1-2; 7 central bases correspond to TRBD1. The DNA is TGTGCCAGCAGCCACGGGACAGATAATCACACCTTC. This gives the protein CASSHGTDNHTF.